Listed below are T cell receptor beta chains from one sample, sequenced in a study of shared T cell receptors in the human thymus. Profiled with immunoSEQ multiplex PCR; TCRdb holds only in-frame clones, not every one. This table has 630,000 or so clones, 70% to 90% appearing once. These data were likewise used in another study, on human thymus T cells.

Sequencing used thymocytes. The receptor set was obtained from a boy in the first two years of life with a congenital heart defect. The CDR3 runs from the conserved cysteine through the conserved F or W. A D gene is named only where the DNA matches it firmly. Rows give clone size only sometimes, using once, few, many, or a class for an expanded clone.

v_gene,d_gene,abundance,j_gene,len,CDR3nt,CDR3aa
TRBV9,-,few,TRBJ2-1,17,TGTGCCAGCAGCGCTCACCTAACTAGTGGTAAGAACAATGAGCAGTTCTTC,CASSAHLTSGKNNEQFF
TRBV2,-,once,TRBJ2-7,12,TGTGCCAGCGGGCTTCTCGTCTACGAGCAGTACTTC,CASGLLVYEQYF
TRBV28,TRBD2,-,TRBJ2-6,17,TGTGCCAGCAGAGCCGGGACTAGCGTTAGTGGGGCCAACGTCCTGACTTTC,CASRAGTSVSGANVLTF
TRBV27,TRBD1,-,TRBJ2-7,17,TGTGCCAGCAGGAGTGAGAAGACCGGGACAGTCTCCTACGAGCAGTACTTC,CASRSEKTGTVSYEQYF
TRBV18,TRBD1,-,TRBJ2-7,14,TGTGCCAGCTCACCAACGGGACAGAGCTACGAGCAGTACTTC,CASSPTGQSYEQYF
TRBV13,TRBD1,once,TRBJ1-3,15,TGTGCCAGCAGCGCCGCAGGGGGCAAAATCAACACCATATATTTT,CASSAAGGKINTIYF
TRBV28,TRBD2,-,TRBJ2-1,14,TGTGCCAGCAGCCCCGGGACTAGCGACAATGAGCAGTTCTTC,CASSPGTSDNEQFF
TRBV6-4,TRBD1,-,TRBJ1-1,14,TGTGCCAGCAGGGCCGGGACAGCGAACACTGAAGCTTTCTTT,CASRAGTANTEAFF
TRBV5-6,-,-,TRBJ1-1,13,TGTGCCAGCAGCAAGGACAGCGTCACTGAAGCTTTCTTT,CASSKDSVTEAFF
TRBV5-1,TRBD2,-,TRBJ2-3,16,TGCGCCAGCAGCTTGACGGAGCGGGGGGCCCCAGATACGCAGTATTTT,CASSLTERGAPDTQYF
TRBV4-3,-,-,TRBJ2-3,14,TGCGCCAGCAGCCCGGACACTAGCACAGATACGCAGTATTTT,CASSPDTSTDTQYF
TRBV5-1,TRBD2,-,TRBJ2-2,15,TGCGCCAGCAGCTTCCCTAGCGGGAACACCGGGGAGCTGTTTTTT,CASSFPSGNTGELFF
TRBV7-2,TRBD1,-,TRBJ1-2,16,TGTGCCAGCAGCTTAGGCCGGGACAGGGGCTCGTGCGGCTACACCTTC,CASSLGRDRGSCGYTF
TRBV28,TRBD1,-,TRBJ2-7,19,TGTGCCAGCAGTTCCGAGAAAGAAACTACCGGGACAGGGACCTACGAGCAGTACTTC,CASSSEKETTGTGTYEQYF
TRBV7-2,-,-,TRBJ1-2,13,TGTGCCAGCAGCTTAGAGGGGGAAGGCGGCTACACCTTC,CASSLEGEGGYTF
TRBV7-3,-,-,TRBJ2-7,14,TGTGCCAGCAGCTTAACCCCCCGTAGCGACGAGCAGTACTTC,CASSLTPRSDEQYF
TRBV5-6,TRBD1,-,TRBJ2-5,15,TGTGCCAGCAGCAATGGTGACAGGGAACAAGAGACCCAGTACTTC,CASSNGDREQETQYF
TRBV5-1,-,once,TRBJ1-6,14,TGCGCCAGCAGCTTGGCCGGGACAAATTCACCCCTCCACTTT,CASSLAGTNSPLHF
TRBV7-3,-,once,TRBJ2-1,14,TGTGCCAGCAGCTTAACGGGCACCAACAATGAGCAGTTCTTC,CASSLTGTNNEQFF
TRBV5-6,-,-,TRBJ2-4,17,TGTGCCAGCAGCTTGGATACAGGGTCACTAGCCAAAAACATTCAGTACTTC,CASSLDTGSLAKNIQYF
TRBV5-4,-,few,TRBJ2-7,15,TGTGCCAGCAGCCTACAGGGTGTGGGGTACTACGAGCAGTACTTC,CASSLQGVGYYEQYF
TRBV28,-,-,TRBJ2-1,14,TGTGCCAGCAGGTCGGGTGGCTCGGACAATGAGCAGTTCTTC,CASRSGGSDNEQFF
TRBV28,-,-,TRBJ2-7,19,TGTGCCAGCAGTTTAGATCCCAGATTCGATGACAGAAGCTCCTACGAGCAGTACTTC,CASSLDPRFDDRSSYEQYF
TRBV4-1,TRBD2,once,TRBJ2-2,16,TGCGCCAGCAGCCGGTGGGCTAGCGGGACGCCCGGGGAGCTGTTTTTT,CASSRWASGTPGELFF
TRBV2,-,once,TRBJ1-2,12,TGTGCCAGCGAGGGACACGTCTATGGCTACACCTTC,CASEGHVYGYTF
TRBV5-3,-,-,TRBJ1-2,13,TGTGCCAGAAGCTTGACAGGGTTTTATGGCTACACCTTC,CARSLTGFYGYTF
TRBV7-2,TRBD1,once,TRBJ1-2,16,TGTGCCAGCAGCTTAAGGGACAGGGCCTCCTCCTATGGCTACACCTTC,CASSLRDRASSYGYTF
TRBV23-1,TRBD1,-,TRBJ1-5,18,TGCGCCAGCACATCCGGGACAGGGAGGGCTAATAGCAATCAGCCCCAGCATTTT,CASTSGTGRANSNQPQHF
TRBV6-6,TRBD2,-,TRBJ2-5,16,TGTGCCAGCAGTTACCCGGGACTAGCGGACCAAGAGACCCAGTACTTC,CASSYPGLADQETQYF
TRBV19,-,-,TRBJ1-2,12,TGTGCCAGTAGTATTGGGGCGGATGGCTACACCTTC,CASSIGADGYTF
TRBV5-6,TRBD2,-,TRBJ2-1,16,TGTGCCAGCAGCTTGGTATCCGCGGGAGGGAGGAATGAGCAGTTCTTC,CASSLVSAGGRNEQFF
TRBV5-6,-,few,TRBJ1-1,13,TGTGCCAGCAGCTTGACAGGACACCCTGAAGCTTTCTTT,CASSLTGHPEAFF
TRBV28,-,-,TRBJ1-4,15,TGTGCCAGCAGTTTATCCGGGGGAGGGGGTGAAAAACTGTTTTTT,CASSLSGGGGEKLFF
TRBV11-2,TRBD2,-,TRBJ2-5,18,TGTGCCAGCAGCTCTAGGCTCGCGGGGGGGCTTATGCGGGAGACCCAGTACTTC,CASSSRLAGGLMRETQYF
TRBV10-3,-,-,TRBJ2-5,11,TGTGCCCACCAGTGCAGAGAGACCCAGTACTTC,CAHQCRETQYF
TRBV10-2,-,-,TRBJ1-2,18,TGCGCCAGCAGTGAGACAGACATGGGAAGGGGCAGGAACTATGGCTACACCTTC,CASSETDMGRGRNYGYTF